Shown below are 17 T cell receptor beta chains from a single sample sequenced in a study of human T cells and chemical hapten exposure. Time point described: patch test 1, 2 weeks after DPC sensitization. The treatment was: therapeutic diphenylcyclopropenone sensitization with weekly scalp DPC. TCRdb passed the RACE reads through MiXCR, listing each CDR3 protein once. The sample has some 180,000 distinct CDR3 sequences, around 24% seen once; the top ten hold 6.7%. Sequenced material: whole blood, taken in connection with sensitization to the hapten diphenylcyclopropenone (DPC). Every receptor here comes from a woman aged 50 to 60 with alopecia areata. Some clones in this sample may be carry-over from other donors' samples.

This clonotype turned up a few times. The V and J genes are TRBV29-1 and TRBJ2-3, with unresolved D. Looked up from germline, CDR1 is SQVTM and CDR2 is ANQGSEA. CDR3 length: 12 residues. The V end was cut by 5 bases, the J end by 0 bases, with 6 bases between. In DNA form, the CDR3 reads TGCAGCGTTCGACATAGCACAGATACGCAGTATTTT. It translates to CSVRHSTDTQYF.

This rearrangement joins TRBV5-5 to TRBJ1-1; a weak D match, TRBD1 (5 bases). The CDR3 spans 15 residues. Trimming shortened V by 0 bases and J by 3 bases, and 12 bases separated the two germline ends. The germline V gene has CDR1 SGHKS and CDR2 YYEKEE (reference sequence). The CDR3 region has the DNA TGTGCCAGCAGCTTGGTTGGGGACCCATACACTGAAGCTTTCTTT. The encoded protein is CASSLVGDPYTEAFF. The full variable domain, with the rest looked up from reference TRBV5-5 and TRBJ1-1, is DAGVTQSPTHLIKTRGQQVTLRCSPISGHKSVSWYQQVLGQGPQFIFQYYEKEERGRGNFPDRFSARQFPNYSSELNVNALLLGDSALYLCASSLVGDPYTEAFFGQGTRLTVV.

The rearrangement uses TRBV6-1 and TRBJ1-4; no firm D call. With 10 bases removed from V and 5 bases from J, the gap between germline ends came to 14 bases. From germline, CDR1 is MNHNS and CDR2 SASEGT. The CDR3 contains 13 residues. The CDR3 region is CAIPDLLNEKLFF. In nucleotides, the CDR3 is TGTGCCATCCCTGACCTCCTCAATGAAAAACTGTTTTTT.

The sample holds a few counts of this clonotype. The CDR3 sequence is CRLLAGVNEQYF. Written as DNA, the CDR3 is TGCAGATTGCTAGCGGGTGTTAACGAGCAGTACTTC. The rearrangement joins TRBV20-1 to TRBJ2-7, with TRBD2 matching over 8 bases. The germline gives CDR1 DFQATT, CDR2 SNEGSKA (reference sequence). The CDR3 is 12 residues long.

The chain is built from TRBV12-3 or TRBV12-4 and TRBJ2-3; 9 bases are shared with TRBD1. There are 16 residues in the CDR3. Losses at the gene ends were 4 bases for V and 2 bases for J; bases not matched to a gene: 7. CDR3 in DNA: TGTGCCAGCAGTTCCGGACAGGGGACCTACACAGATACGCAGTATTTT. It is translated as CASSSGQGTYTDTQYF.

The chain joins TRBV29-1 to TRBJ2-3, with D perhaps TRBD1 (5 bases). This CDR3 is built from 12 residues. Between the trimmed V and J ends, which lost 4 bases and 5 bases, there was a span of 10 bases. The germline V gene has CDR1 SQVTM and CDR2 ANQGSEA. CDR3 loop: CSVVGVEDTQYF. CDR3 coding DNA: TGCAGCGTTGTAGGGGTGGAAGATACGCAGTATTTT.

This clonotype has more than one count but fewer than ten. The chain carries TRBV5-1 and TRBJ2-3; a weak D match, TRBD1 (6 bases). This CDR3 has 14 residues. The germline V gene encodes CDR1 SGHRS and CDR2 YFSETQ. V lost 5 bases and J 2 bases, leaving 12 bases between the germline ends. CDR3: CASSADRPTDTQYF. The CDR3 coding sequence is TGCGCCAGCAGTGCGGACAGACCCACAGATACGCAGTATTTT.

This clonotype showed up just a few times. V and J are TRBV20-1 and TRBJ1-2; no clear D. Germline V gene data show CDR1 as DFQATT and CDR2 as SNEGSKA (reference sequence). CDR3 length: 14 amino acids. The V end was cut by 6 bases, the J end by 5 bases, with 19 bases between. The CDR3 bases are TGCAGTGCCAACCCGGTGCTGGGAGGGTATGGCTACACCTTC. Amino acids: CSANPVLGGYGYTF.

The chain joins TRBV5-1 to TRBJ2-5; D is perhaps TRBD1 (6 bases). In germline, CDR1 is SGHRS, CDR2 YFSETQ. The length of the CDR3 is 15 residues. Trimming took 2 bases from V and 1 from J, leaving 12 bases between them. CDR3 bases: TGCGCCAGCAGCTTCCGACAGGCGGGCCAAGAGACCCAGTACTTC. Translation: CASSFRQAGQETQYF.

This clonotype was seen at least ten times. In DNA, the CDR3 is TGTGCCAGCAGTTCGACAGCAGTCGCCTATGGCTACACCTTC. It specifies CASSSTAVAYGYTF. The chain has TRBV28 and TRBJ1-2; D is perhaps TRBD1 (5 bases). The CDR3 runs to 14 residues. Trimming took 4 bases from V and 4 from J, leaving 13 bases between them. In germline, CDR1 is MDHEN, CDR2 SYDVKM.

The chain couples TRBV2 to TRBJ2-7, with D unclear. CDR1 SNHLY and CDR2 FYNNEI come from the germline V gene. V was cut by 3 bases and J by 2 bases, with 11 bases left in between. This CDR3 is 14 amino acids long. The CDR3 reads CASSDERLAYEQYF. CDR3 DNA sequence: TGTGCCAGCAGTGATGAACGACTGGCCTACGAGCAGTACTTC.

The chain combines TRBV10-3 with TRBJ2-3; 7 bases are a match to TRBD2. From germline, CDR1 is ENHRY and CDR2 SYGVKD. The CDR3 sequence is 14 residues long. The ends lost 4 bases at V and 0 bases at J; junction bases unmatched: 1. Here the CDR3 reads CAISASGSTDTQYF. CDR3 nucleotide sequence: TGTGCCATCAGTGCTAGCGGTAGCACAGATACGCAGTATTTT.

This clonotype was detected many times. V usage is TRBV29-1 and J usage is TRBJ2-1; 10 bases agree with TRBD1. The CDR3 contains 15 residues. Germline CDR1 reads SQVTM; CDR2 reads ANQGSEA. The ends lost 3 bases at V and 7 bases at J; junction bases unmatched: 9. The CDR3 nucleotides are TGCAGCGTTGATTTCCCGACAGGGGGCTTGAATGAGCAGTTCTTC. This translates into CSVDFPTGGLNEQFF.

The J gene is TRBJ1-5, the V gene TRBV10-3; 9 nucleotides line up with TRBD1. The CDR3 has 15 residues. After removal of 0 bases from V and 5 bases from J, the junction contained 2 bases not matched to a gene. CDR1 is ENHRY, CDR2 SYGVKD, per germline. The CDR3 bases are TGTGCCATCAGTGAGTCTAGGACAGGGGATCAGCCCCAGCATTTT. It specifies CAISESRTGDQPQHF.

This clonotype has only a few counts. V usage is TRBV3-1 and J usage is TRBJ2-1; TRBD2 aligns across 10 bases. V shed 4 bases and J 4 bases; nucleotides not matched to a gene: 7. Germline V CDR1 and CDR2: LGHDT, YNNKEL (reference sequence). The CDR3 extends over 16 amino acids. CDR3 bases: TGTGCCAGCAGCCGGTTACTAGCGGGGAGTTACAATGAGCAGTTCTTC. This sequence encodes CASSRLLAGSYNEQFF.

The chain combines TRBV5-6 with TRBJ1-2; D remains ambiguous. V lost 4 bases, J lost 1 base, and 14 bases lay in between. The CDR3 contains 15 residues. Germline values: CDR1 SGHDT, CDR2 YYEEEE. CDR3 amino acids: CASSRRARNNYGYTF. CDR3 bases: TGTGCCAGCAGCCGTAGGGCCAGAAATAACTATGGCTACACCTTC.

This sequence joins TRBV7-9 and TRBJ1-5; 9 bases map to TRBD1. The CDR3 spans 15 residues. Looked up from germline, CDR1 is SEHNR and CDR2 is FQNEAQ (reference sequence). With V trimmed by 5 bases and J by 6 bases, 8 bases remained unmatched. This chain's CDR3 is CASSEGTGSVQPQHF. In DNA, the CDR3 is TGTGCCAGCAGCGAGGGGACAGGGAGCGTTCAGCCCCAGCATTTT. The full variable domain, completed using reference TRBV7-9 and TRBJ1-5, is DTGVSQNPRHKITKRGQNVTFRCDPISEHNRLYWYRQTLGQGPEFLTYFQNEAQLEKSRLLSDRFSAERPKGSFSTLEIQRTEQGDSAMYLCASSEGTGSVQPQHFGDGTRLSIL.